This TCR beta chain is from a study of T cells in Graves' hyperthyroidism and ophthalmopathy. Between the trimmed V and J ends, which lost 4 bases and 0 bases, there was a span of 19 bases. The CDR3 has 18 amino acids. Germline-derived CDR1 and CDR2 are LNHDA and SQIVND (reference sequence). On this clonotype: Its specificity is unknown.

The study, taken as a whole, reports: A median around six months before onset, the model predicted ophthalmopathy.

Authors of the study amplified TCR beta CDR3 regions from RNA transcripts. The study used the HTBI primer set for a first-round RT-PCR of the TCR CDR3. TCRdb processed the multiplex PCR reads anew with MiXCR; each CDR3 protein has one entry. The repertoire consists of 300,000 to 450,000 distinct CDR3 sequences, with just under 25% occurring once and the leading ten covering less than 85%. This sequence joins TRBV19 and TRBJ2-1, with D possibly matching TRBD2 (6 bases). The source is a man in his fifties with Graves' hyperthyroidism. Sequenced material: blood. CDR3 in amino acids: CASSSLIKRASSYNEQFF. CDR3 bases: TGTGCCAGTAGTAGCCTAATTAAGCGGGCAAGCTCCTACAATGAGCAGTTCTTC.